The clone carrying this T cell receptor (beta chain) was seen only once. The junction departs from germline at one end; a sequencing error may be responsible. The library came from three nested PCR rounds adapted from ARM-PCR protocols. TCRdb reanalysed the multiplex PCR reads using MiXCR and keeps one entry per CDR3 protein. The sample contains over 80,000 distinct CDR3 sequences, more than 65% of which appear only once. No cell sorting was done before RNA was extracted from the tissue. More than 3 cm separated this lung sample from the edge of the tumor. These data come from a study of tumor and adjacent non-tumor tissue in lung cancer. As for the study in general: On average, productive TCRbeta reads reached about 4.17 million per sample.

Germline lookup yields CDR1 MNHEY and CDR2 SVGAGI. This CDR3 spans 17 amino acids. This receptor was obtained from a woman aged 45-65 years with non-small cell lung cancer. V and J are TRBV6-5 and TRBJ1-4; D might be TRBD1 (5 bases). The sequenced material came from distant non-tumor lung tissue. Here the CDR3 reads CTSSHLNPRGSSERLFF. The CDR3 coding sequence is TGTACCAGCAGCCATCTTAATCCAAGGGGCTCTAGTGAAAGACTGTTTTTT.